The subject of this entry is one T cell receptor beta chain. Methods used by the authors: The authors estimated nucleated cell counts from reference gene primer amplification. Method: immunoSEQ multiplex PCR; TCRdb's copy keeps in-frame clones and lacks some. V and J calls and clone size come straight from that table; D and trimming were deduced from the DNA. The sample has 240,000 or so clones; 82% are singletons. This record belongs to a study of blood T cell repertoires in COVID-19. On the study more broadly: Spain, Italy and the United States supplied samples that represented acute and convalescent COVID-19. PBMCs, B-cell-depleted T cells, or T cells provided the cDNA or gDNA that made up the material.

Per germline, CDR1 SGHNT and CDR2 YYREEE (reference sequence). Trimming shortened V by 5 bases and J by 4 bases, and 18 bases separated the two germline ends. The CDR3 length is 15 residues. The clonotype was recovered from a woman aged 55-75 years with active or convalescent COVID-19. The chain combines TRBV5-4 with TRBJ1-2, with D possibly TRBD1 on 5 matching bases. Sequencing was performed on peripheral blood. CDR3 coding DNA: TGTGCCAGCAGTACTCAGGGTACTTTGGGCTATGGCTACACCTTC. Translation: CASSTQGTLGYGYTF.